These 2 T cell receptor beta chains share one sample of origin, sequenced in a study of T-cell reconstitution after alpha-beta-depleted transplantation in children. Molecular barcoding with unique molecular identifiers was used for the TCRbeta library. TCRdb fed the PCR reads into MiXCR, producing one record per CDR3 protein. The sample lists roughly 670,000 distinct CDR3 sequences; approximately 14% were seen once. The sequences come from PBMCs, collected before TCRalphabeta/CD19-depleted stem cell transplant. Receptors were obtained from a girl aged 2-10 years with congenital amegakaryocytic thrombocytopenia, due to receive a stem cell transplant.

V is TRBV4-1 and J is TRBJ2-1; possible D gene TRBD2, 6 bases. CDR1 MGHRA and CDR2 YSYEKL come from the germline V gene. CDR3 length: 17 residues. The V end lost 6 bases, the J end lost 0 bases, and 18 bases lay between the germline ends. In DNA, the CDR3 is TGCGCCAGCAGGTCGGAGGCGCGGGGCCCCTCCTACAATGAGCAGTTCTTC. Protein: CASRSEARGPSYNEQFF.

There are a few counts of this clonotype. The V and J genes are TRBV7-9 and TRBJ2-5; D is undetermined. CDR1 and CDR2 (germline): SEHNR, FQNEAQ (reference sequence). Trimming shortened V by 3 bases and J by 5 bases, and 16 bases separated the two germline ends. The CDR3 has 15 amino acids. CDR3 sequence reads: CASSFRRQAGETQYF. CDR3 bases: TGTGCCAGCAGCTTTAGGCGGCAGGCTGGCGAGACCCAGTACTTC.